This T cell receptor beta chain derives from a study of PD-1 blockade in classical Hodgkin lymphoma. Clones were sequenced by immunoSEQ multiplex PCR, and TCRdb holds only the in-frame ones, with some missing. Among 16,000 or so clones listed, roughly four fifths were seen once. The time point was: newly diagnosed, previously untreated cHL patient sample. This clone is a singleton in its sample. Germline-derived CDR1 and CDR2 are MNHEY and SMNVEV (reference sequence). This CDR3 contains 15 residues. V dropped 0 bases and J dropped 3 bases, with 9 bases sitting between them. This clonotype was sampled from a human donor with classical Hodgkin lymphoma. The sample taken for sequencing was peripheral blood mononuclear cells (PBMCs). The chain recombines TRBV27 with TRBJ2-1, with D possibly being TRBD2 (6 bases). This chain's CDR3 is CASSLSSGIYNEQFF. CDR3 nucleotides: TGTGCCAGCAGTTTATCTAGCGGAATCTACAATGAGCAGTTCTTC.